The 19 T cell receptor beta chains below were found in one sample sequenced in a study of beta chain features in type 1 diabetes. General observations from the study: In all four CD4+ subsets, TCRB CDR3 length was significantly, moderately reduced in type 1 diabetes.

For these TCRs, the target antigens are not known. Reverse transcribing all isolated RNA meant expressed TCRB transcripts were sequenced. Sequenced by immunoSEQ multiplex PCR; TCRdb stores in-frame clones only, minus some. In the table there are approximately 150,000 clones, around 9% of which are singletons. Sequencing was carried out using central memory CD4+ T cells from blood. These TCRs come from a young man with type 1 diabetes.

V gene TRBV19 combines with J gene TRBJ1-6; D unclear. The germline V and J ends were trimmed by 5 bases and 7 bases, with 12 bases remaining between them. CDR1 is LNHDA, CDR2 SQIVND, per germline (reference sequence). The CDR3 runs 14 residues. In DNA, the CDR3 is TGTGCCAGTAGTTCTGCCGTACTAAATTCACCCCTCCACTTT. Protein: CASSSAVLNSPLHF.

This clone has a handful of counts. This chain uses TRBV7-9 with TRBJ2-1, with D possibly TRBD2 on 6 matching bases. V was pared by 5 bases and J by 6 bases, with 17 bases between. The CDR3 loop spans 15 amino acids. CDR1 SEHNR and CDR2 FQNEAQ come from the germline V gene (reference sequence). The CDR3 is CASSRRTSGGNEQFF. CDR3 nucleotides: TGTGCCAGCAGCCGTCGGACCTCCGGGGGCAATGAGCAGTTCTTC.

The rearrangement uses TRBV2 and TRBJ2-3, with D possibly TRBD2 on 5 matching bases. The CDR3 extends over 14 amino acids. Germline CDR1 SNHLY, CDR2 FYNNEI. V was trimmed by 2 bases and J by 4 bases, leaving 10 bases between them. In DNA, the CDR3 is TGTGCCAGCAGTGAAACGGGAAGCCCAGATACGCAGTATTTT. It specifies CASSETGSPDTQYF.

This clone was counted a few times. This chain connects TRBV7-2 to TRBJ1-5, with 9 bases that match TRBD1. This CDR3 contains 15 residues. J gave up 4 bases and V 6 bases, and 7 bases lay outside the gene matches. The germline gives CDR1 SGHTA, CDR2 FQGNSA. CDR3: CASRTGGQGNQPQHF. The CDR3 DNA reads as TGTGCCAGCAGGACGGGGGGACAGGGAAATCAGCCCCAGCATTTT.

Only a few counts were recorded for this clone. V usage is TRBV6-1 and J usage is TRBJ1-1; D is uncertain. The germline V gene has CDR1 MNHNS and CDR2 SASEGT. V was cut by 6 bases and J by 3 bases, with 11 bases left in between. The CDR3 totals 13 residues. CDR3 DNA: TGTGCCAGCAGGGTCACGAGGGACACTGAAGCTTTCTTT. This codes for CASRVTRDTEAFF.

The genes are TRBV7-2 and TRBJ2-5; 10 nucleotides match TRBD1. In germline, CDR1 is SGHTA, CDR2 FQGNSA. The J segment lost 4 bases and the V segment lost 6 bases, leaving 5 bases of the junction unmatched. The CDR3 is made up of 14 amino acids. The CDR3 region is CASRPTGGGETQYF. Written as DNA, the CDR3 is TGTGCCAGCAGACCGACAGGGGGCGGAGAGACCCAGTACTTC.

The rearrangement uses TRBV30 and TRBJ2-5; TRBD2 matches at 9 bases. Trimming removed 2 bases from V and 4 bases from J; junction bases left unmatched: 8. CDR1 is GTSNPN, CDR2 SVGIG, per germline (reference sequence). This CDR3 is built from 15 residues. In DNA form, the CDR3 reads TGTGCCTGGAGTACGGGGCGGGGGGGCTTAGAGACCCAGTACTTC. Translating gives CAWSTGRGGLETQYF.

This clone was counted ten times or more. V usage is TRBV7-3 and J usage is TRBJ1-5, with D possibly TRBD1 on 6 matching bases. CDR1 and CDR2 from the germline V gene are SGHTA and FQGTGA. V dropped 5 bases and J dropped 6 bases, with 14 bases sitting between them. The length of the CDR3 is 14 residues. Written as DNA, the CDR3 is TGTGCCAGCAGCCTACCACAGGGCGTTCAGCCCCAGCATTTT. It yields the protein CASSLPQGVQPQHF. The full variable domain, rest sourced from reference TRBV7-3 and TRBJ1-5, is GAGVSQTPSNKVTEKGKYVELRCDPISGHTALYWYRQSLGQGPEFLIYFQGTGAADDSGLPNDRFFAVRPEGSVSTLKIQRTERGDSAVYLCASSLPQGVQPQHFGDGTRLSIL.

This clone was seen a few times. The chain has TRBV28 and TRBJ2-1; TRBD1 agrees at 8 bases. V lost 4 bases and J lost 5; bases outside the gene matches: 13. This CDR3 is 17 amino acids long. CDR1 is MDHEN and CDR2 is SYDVKM in the germline V gene. CDR3 in amino acids: CASSSPGQGGLNNEQFF. DNA for the CDR3: TGTGCCAGCAGTTCACCTGGACAGGGAGGCTTAAACAATGAGCAGTTCTTC.

The DNA for the CDR3 is TGTGCCCTCAGCCGGGACTTGGGGGGAGCTTTCTTT. Its translation is CALSRDLGGAFF. V is TRBV30 and J is TRBJ1-1; possibly TRBD1 for D (5 bases). Trimming removed 8 bases from V and 10 bases from J, with 20 bases in between. Per the germline V gene, CDR1 is GTSNPN and CDR2 is SVGIG (reference sequence). This CDR3 has 12 residues. The variable domain in full, with the rest retrieved from reference TRBV30 and TRBJ1-1, is SQTIHQWPATLVQPVGSPLSLECTVEGTSNPNLYWYRQAAGRGLQLLFYSVGIGQISSEVPQNLSASRPQDRQFILSSKKLLLSDSGFYLCALSRDLGGAFFGQGTRLTVV.

Many counts were recorded for this clone. The gene calls are TRBV5-4 and TRBJ2-1; TRBD1 agrees at 10 bases. Germline-derived CDR1 and CDR2 are SGHNT and YYREEE (reference sequence). The CDR3 has 16 amino acids. Trimming removed 0 bases from V and 8 bases from J; junction bases left unmatched: 8. CDR3 coding DNA: TGTGCCAGCAGCTTGGGAAGTGGACAGGGGGGTCATGAGCAGTTCTTC. This translates into CASSLGSGQGGHEQFF.

This clone was seen a few times. This chain uses TRBV7-2 with TRBJ2-7; a possible D gene is TRBD2 (5 bases). Trimming shortened V by 0 bases and J by 5 bases, and 8 bases separated the two germline ends. The length of the CDR3 is 13 residues. The germline CDR1 and CDR2 sequences are SGHTA and FQGNSA. The CDR3 DNA reads as TGTGCCAGCAGCTTAGCCGACTATCACGAGCAGTACTTC. Residues: CASSLADYHEQYF.

This sequence joins TRBV7-2 and TRBJ2-1; 8 positions match TRBD2. This CDR3 comprises 16 residues. The junction had 6 bases not matched to a gene; V was cut back by 5 bases and J by 0 bases. The germline gives CDR1 SGHTA, CDR2 FQGNSA. CDR3 sequence (DNA): TGTGCCAGCAGCCCCTTAGCGGGGTCCTCCTACAATGAGCAGTTCTTC. Protein: CASSPLAGSSYNEQFF.

The genes are TRBV5-6 and TRBJ2-7; TRBD1 agrees at 8 bases. The CDR3 extends over 14 amino acids. The junction had 3 bases not matched to a gene; V was cut back by 0 bases and J by 4 bases. The germline V gene has CDR1 SGHDT and CDR2 YYEEEE. The CDR3 protein is CASSLDRGRYEQYF. DNA of the CDR3: TGTGCCAGCAGCTTGGACAGGGGGAGGTACGAGCAGTACTTC.

This chain links TRBV4-2 with TRBJ1-5; 7 nucleotides match TRBD1. With 1 base clipped from V and 7 bases from J, the junction kept 16 bases outside the gene matches. Looked up from germline, CDR1 is LGHNA and CDR2 is YNFKEQ. The CDR3 runs 18 residues. Here the CDR3 DNA reads TGTGCCAGCAGCCAAGCCTTCGGGACAGCAGCCTTGGAGCAGCCCCAGCATTTT. Translating gives CASSQAFGTAALEQPQHF.

This chain uses TRBV4-1 with TRBJ2-3; 9 bases fit TRBD2. This CDR3 is 18 amino acids long. Germline assignment: CDR1 MGHRA and CDR2 YSYEKL. V shed 2 bases and J 2 bases; nucleotides not matched to a gene: 11. CDR3 DNA: TGCGCCAGCAGCCAACTGGGACTAGCAGGGGGGAACACAGATACGCAGTATTTT. As protein: CASSQLGLAGGNTDTQYF.

This clone has more than one count but fewer than ten. The chain employs TRBV7-2 and TRBJ2-5; the match to TRBD2 covers 9 bases. Germline CDR1 SGHTA, CDR2 FQGNSA. The CDR3 extends over 15 amino acids. J gave up 4 bases and V 1 base, and 4 bases lay outside the gene matches. In DNA, the CDR3 is TGTGCCAGCAGCTTAGATCCACTAGCGGGAGAGACCCAGTACTTC. The encoded protein is CASSLDPLAGETQYF.

This clone has a handful of counts. The chain uses TRBV23-1 and TRBJ2-5; 7 nucleotides line up with TRBD1. TRBV23-1 is given ORF status, its function remaining uncertain. Trimming cost V 4 bases and J 2 bases; bases outside gene matches: 13. There are 17 residues in the CDR3. CDR3 in amino acids: CASSRTLRQGRQETQYF. CDR3 DNA: TGCGCCAGCAGTCGCACTTTACGACAGGGTAGGCAAGAGACCCAGTACTTC.

The sample holds a few counts of this clone. This sample includes further DNA sequences coding for the same CDR3. The V gene is TRBV7-3, the J gene TRBJ2-3; D gene uncertain. Trimming left V 4 bases short and J 3 bases short, with 8 bases between. Germline CDR1 and CDR2: SGHTA and FQGTGA. The CDR3 loop spans 13 amino acids. CDR3 nucleotides: TGTGCCAGCAGCTCCGCGAGGACAGATACGCAGTATTTT. Its protein product is CASSSARTDTQYF. Filled out from reference TRBV7-3 and TRBJ2-3, the complete variable domain reads GAGVSQTPSNKVTEKGKYVELRCDPISGHTALYWYRQSLGQGPEFLIYFQGTGAADDSGLPNDRFFAVRPEGSVSTLKIQRTERGDSAVYLCASSSARTDTQYFGPGTRLTVL.